This paragraph covers one T cell receptor (beta chain) sequence. Its antigen is not known. The CDR3 is 17 amino acids. Trimming shortened V by 1 base and J by 3 bases, and 15 bases separated the two germline ends. Germline CDR1 SGHNT, CDR2 YENEEA. The sample is drawn from a study of blood T cell dynamics during melanoma immunotherapy. Study conclusions and caveats: PBMC repertoires of eventual disease-control patients split at W3 into clonality or diversity gains.

Time point noted: pre-treatment baseline. Apart from a couple of fast progressors, RECIST 1.1 response was judged 12 weeks post-infusion. Patients had no prior systemic cancer treatment, immunosuppressants or other active cancers. Assay: immunoSEQ multiplex PCR; the TCRdb copy retains only in-frame clones and omits some. In the table there are roughly 13,000 clones, around 83% of which are singletons. The J gene is TRBJ2-2, the V gene TRBV11-3; no clear D. The origin of this receptor is a human donor with melanoma. Sequenced here: blood, sampled from a patient treated with checkpoint blockade. CDR3 bases: TGTGCCAGCAGCTTAGCCCCCGGGTCAGGCGACACCGGGGAGCTGTTTTTT. Its protein product is CASSLAPGSGDTGELFF.